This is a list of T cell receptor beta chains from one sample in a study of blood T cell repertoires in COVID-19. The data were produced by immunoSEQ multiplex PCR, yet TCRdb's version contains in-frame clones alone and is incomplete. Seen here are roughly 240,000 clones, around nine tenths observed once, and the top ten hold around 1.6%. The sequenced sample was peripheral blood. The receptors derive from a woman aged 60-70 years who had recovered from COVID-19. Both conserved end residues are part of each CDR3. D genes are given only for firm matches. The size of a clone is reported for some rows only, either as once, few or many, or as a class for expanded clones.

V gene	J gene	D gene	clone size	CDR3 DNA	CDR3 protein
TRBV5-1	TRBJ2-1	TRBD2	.	TGCGCCAGCAGCTTGGGGACTAGCGGGGCGGATGAGCAGTTCTTC	CASSLGTSGADEQFF
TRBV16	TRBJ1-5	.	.	TGTGCCAGCAGCCTTGCTGAACCGGGGAGGGGCAATCAGCCCCAGCATTTT	CASSLAEPGRGNQPQHF
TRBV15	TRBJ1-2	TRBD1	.	TGTGCCACCAGCAGAGAAAGGGACAGGAGGAATGGCTACACCTTC	CATSRERDRRNGYTF
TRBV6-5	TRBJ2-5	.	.	TGTGCCAGCAGTTTCCAGAATGTCCAAGAGACCCAGTACTTC	CASSFQNVQETQYF
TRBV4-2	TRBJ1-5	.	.	TGTGCCAGCAGCCAAGATATCATAAGACACAGCCCTTTGGTAGGGCCCCAGCATTTT	CASSQDIIRHSPLVGPQHF
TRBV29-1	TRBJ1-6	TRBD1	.	TGCAGCGTCCTGGACAGGGTTAATTCACCCCTCCACTTT	CSVLDRVNSPLHF
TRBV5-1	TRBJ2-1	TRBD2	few	TGCGCCAGCAGCTGGACCGGGACTAGCGGGGGGAATGAGCAGTTCTTC	CASSWTGTSGGNEQFF
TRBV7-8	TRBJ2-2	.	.	TGTGCCAGCAGCTTACTCGGGGGAAGGACCGGGGAGCTGTTTTTT	CASSLLGGRTGELFF
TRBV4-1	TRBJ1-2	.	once	TGCGCCAGCAGCCAAGATACACAAGGGGAGGTAGGCTACACCTTC	CASSQDTQGEVGYTF
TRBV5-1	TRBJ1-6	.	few	TGCGCCAGCAGCTTGTCGGCAGGGAAAGATTCACCCCTCCACTTT	CASSLSAGKDSPLHF
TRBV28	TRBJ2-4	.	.	TGTGCCAGCCGATTGGGCGGGGCGTGGAACATTCAGTACTTC	CASRLGGAWNIQYF
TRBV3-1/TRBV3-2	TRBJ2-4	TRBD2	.	TGTGCCAGCAGCCAAGTGGGGGGGATCAACATTCAGTACTTC	CASSQVGGINIQYF
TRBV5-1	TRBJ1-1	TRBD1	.	TGCGCCAGCAGCTCCGACAGGGCGAACACTGAAGCTTTCTTT	CASSSDRANTEAFF
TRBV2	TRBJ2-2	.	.	TGTGCCAGCAAGCCGAGTGCGAACACCGGGGAGCTGTTTTTT	CASKPSANTGELFF
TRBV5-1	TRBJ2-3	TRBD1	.	TGCGCCAGCAGTATGATACAGGGGCGAGATACGCAGTATTTT	CASSMIQGRDTQYF
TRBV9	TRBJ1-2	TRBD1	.	TGTGCCAGCAGCGTAGGGCCTGGAGGGCAGGGGGACGGTGGCTACACCTTC	CASSVGPGGQGDGGYTF
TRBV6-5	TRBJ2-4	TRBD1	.	TGTGCCAGCAGTTACTCCCGGGACAGGGGTAGATACATTCAGTACTTC	CASSYSRDRGRYIQYF
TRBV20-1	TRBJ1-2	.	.	TGCAGTGCTAGTATACAGAACTATGGCTACACCTTC	CSASIQNYGYTF
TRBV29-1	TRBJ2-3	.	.	TGCAGCGTCAACAGGGTGGGCTCCACAGATACGCAGTATTTT	CSVNRVGSTDTQYF
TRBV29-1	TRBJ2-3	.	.	TGCAGCGTTCCCTATACGACTAGTTTTACAGATACGCAGTATTTT	CSVPYTTSFTDTQYF
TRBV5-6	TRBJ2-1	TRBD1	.	TGTGCCAGCAGCCCCTCGACAGGGGGCGATTACAATGAGCAGTTCTTC	CASSPSTGGDYNEQFF
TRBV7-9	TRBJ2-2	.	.	TGTGCCAGCAGCCAGACCCGGGGATCGAACACCGGGGAGCTGTTTTTT	CASSQTRGSNTGELFF
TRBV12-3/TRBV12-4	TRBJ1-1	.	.	TGTGCCAGCAAGGAGACTCGTATTGCTTTCTTT	CASKETRIAFF
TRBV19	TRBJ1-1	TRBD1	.	TGTGCCAGCGCGCAGGGGGACACTGAAGCTTTCTTT	CASAQGDTEAFF
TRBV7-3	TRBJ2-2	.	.	TGTGCCAGCAGCCCACAGGGCGGCTACACCGGGGAGCTGTTTTTT	CASSPQGGYTGELFF
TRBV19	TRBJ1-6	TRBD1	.	TGTGCCAGTAGTAGGTGGACAGGAGCGGATTCACCCCTCCACTTT	CASSRWTGADSPLHF